These 24 T cell receptor beta chains came from one sample sequenced in a study of cytomegalovirus exposure and HLA in healthy donors. The PCR used 60 Vbeta and 13 Jbeta primers. Assay used: immunoSEQ multiplex PCR; TCRdb lists only in-frame clones, some missing. The profile shows more than 150,000 clones, over 70% of them singletons. Sequencing was done on a sample of PBMCs. The receptors derive from a man in his fifties in good health and CMV-seropositive.

V usage is TRBV15 and J usage is TRBJ2-1, with a tentative D call TRBD1 (5 bases). The CDR3 is 12 residues long. The V gene lost 5 bases and the J gene lost 16 bases, with 18 bases spanning the gap. Germline V lookup: CDR1 LNHNV, CDR2 YYDKDF (reference sequence). The CDR3 DNA sequence: TGTGCCACCAGCTCAGATGGGGCCTACCGATTCTTC. Translated: CATSSDGAYRFF. The entire variable domain, with the rest obtained from reference TRBV15 and TRBJ2-1, is as follows: DAMVIQNPRYQVTQFGKPVTLSCSQTLNHNVMYWYQQKSSQAPKLLFHYYDKDFNNEADTPDNFQSRRPNTSFCFLDIRSPGLGDTAMYLCATSSDGAYRFFGPGTRLTVL.

The chain carries TRBV7-3 and TRBJ1-1, with 7 nucleotides matching TRBD1. The CDR3 covers 13 residues. Germline V CDR1 and CDR2: SGHTA, FQGTGA. The V segment lost 5 bases and the J segment 11 bases; nucleotides outside the gene matches: 11. The CDR3 protein is CASSANRGHLAFF. Here the CDR3 DNA reads TGTGCCAGCAGCGCCAACAGGGGTCACCTGGCTTTCTTT.

This chain links TRBV6-1 with TRBJ1-1, with D possibly TRBD1 on 5 matching bases. The CDR3 has 14 residues. With 8 bases removed from V and 5 bases from J, the gap between germline ends came to 18 bases. CDR1 and CDR2 (germline): MNHNS, SASEGT. The CDR3 protein is CASRSRAGGTEAFF. As DNA, the CDR3 is TGTGCCAGCCGGAGCAGGGCCGGAGGGACTGAAGCTTTCTTT.

The CDR3 protein is CASSLVRETQYF. DNA of the CDR3: TGTGCCAGCAGCTTAGTGAGGGAGACCCAGTACTTC. The chain recombines TRBV7-6 with TRBJ2-5; D gene ambiguous. CDR1 and CDR2 from the germline V gene are SGHVS and FNYEAQ. V lost 1 base and J lost 5, with 5 bases in between. The CDR3 is made up of 12 amino acids.

The rearrangement links TRBV21-1 to TRBJ2-7; the D call TRBD1 from the table was never checked on the DNA. TRBV21-1 constitutes a pseudogene. The CDR3 loop spans 17 amino acids. This CDR3 reads CASSKTGKGPTITAQYF. DNA for the CDR3: TGTGCCAGCAGCAAGACAGGGAAGGGCCCTACGATTACGGCGCAGTACTTC.

This chain links TRBV11-3 with TRBJ1-1, with no clear D. This CDR3 has 13 residues. CDR1 is SGHNT and CDR2 is YENEEA in the germline V gene. Trimming shortened V by 2 bases and J by 4 bases, and 8 bases separated the two germline ends. The CDR3, as DNA: TGTGCCAGCAGCTTAACAGCTTCCACTGAAGCTTTCTTT. Encoded protein: CASSLTASTEAFF.

The chain links TRBV5-6 to TRBJ2-1; 8 nucleotides align to TRBD1. The V gene end was trimmed by 1 base and the J gene end by 8 bases; junction bases not matched to a gene: 14. This CDR3 is 17 amino acids long. CDR1 is SGHDT, CDR2 YYEEEE, per germline. The chain's CDR3 is CASSLYGGDRFGDEQFF. Here the CDR3 DNA reads TGTGCCAGCAGCTTGTACGGCGGGGACAGGTTCGGGGATGAGCAGTTCTTC.

The J gene is TRBJ2-5, the V gene TRBV5-1, with 11 bases lining up with TRBD1. Germline CDR1 is SGHRS and CDR2 is YFSETQ. With 4 bases clipped from V and 5 bases from J, the junction kept 10 bases outside the gene matches. The CDR3 is 16 amino acids. In DNA, the CDR3 is TGCGCCAGCAGCATAGGACAGGGGGCGCGGAAGGAGACCCAGTACTTC. Translated, it gives CASSIGQGARKETQYF.

The rearrangement uses TRBV28 and TRBJ1-5, with a weak D call TRBD1 (6 bases). V lost 6 bases, J lost 1 base, and 16 bases lay in between. The CDR3 sequence is 16 residues long. Germline values: CDR1 MDHEN, CDR2 SYDVKM. CDR3 amino acids: CASRVQGSASNQPQHF. In DNA, the CDR3 is TGTGCCAGCAGAGTACAGGGAAGCGCGAGCAATCAGCCCCAGCATTTT.

The chain is built from TRBV5-1 and TRBJ1-2, with 12 bases aligning to TRBD1. Germline lookup yields CDR1 SGHRS and CDR2 YFSETQ. J gave up 8 bases and V 4 bases, and 9 bases lay outside the gene matches. The length of the CDR3 is 15 residues. The CDR3 DNA is TGCGCCAGCAGCCGCGATCGGGACAGGGGGCTCGGCTACACCTTC. It specifies CASSRDRDRGLGYTF.

There are a few counts of this clone. The chain carries TRBV5-1 and TRBJ1-4; no definite D call. This CDR3 has 15 residues. Germline CDR1 SGHRS, CDR2 YFSETQ. The V end lost 0 bases, the J end lost 0 bases, and 6 bases lay between the germline ends. The CDR3 spells CASSLDGATNEKLFF. As DNA, the CDR3 is TGCGCCAGCAGCTTGGACGGGGCAACTAATGAAAAACTGTTTTTT.

V and J are TRBV7-9 and TRBJ1-1; D may be TRBD1 (5 bases). V lost 5 bases, J lost 1 base, and 20 bases lay in between. This CDR3 contains 17 residues. Per the germline V gene, CDR1 is SEHNR and CDR2 is FQNEAQ (reference sequence). CDR3 bases: TGTGCCAGCAGCCCCTCTCTCGACAGCCCCACGAACACTGAAGCTTTCTTT. It specifies CASSPSLDSPTNTEAFF.

In regard to this clone: The junction departs from germline at one end; a sequencing error may be responsible. J is TRBJ1-3 and V is TRBV7-2; no clear D gene. The germline V gene encodes CDR1 SGHTA and CDR2 FQGNSA. The CDR3 sequence is 13 residues long. CDR3 sequence: CAGSFPSGNTIYF. The CDR3 DNA is TGTGCCGGCAGCTTCCCGTCTGGAAACACCATATATTTT.

This clone was seen only once. The sample contains more than one DNA sequence encoding this CDR3. The chain recombines TRBV5-1 with TRBJ2-1; 9 nucleotides match TRBD2. This CDR3 is 15 amino acids long. J gave up 7 bases and V 4 bases, and 9 bases lay outside the gene matches. Germline loops: CDR1 SGHRS, CDR2 YFSETQ. CDR3 coding DNA: TGCGCCAGCAGCCTTTCCGGGACTAGCACGAATGAGCAGTTCTTC. This gives the protein CASSLSGTSTNEQFF.

V usage is TRBV5-6 and J usage is TRBJ2-3; TRBD2 aligns across 8 bases. The CDR3 sequence is 17 residues long. Trimming took 0 bases from V and 0 from J; bases not matched to a gene: 6. CDR1 and CDR2 (germline): SGHDT, YYEEEE. CDR3 sequence (DNA): TGTGCCAGCAGCTTGGATGGACTAGCCTTTAGCACAGATACGCAGTATTTT. Amino acids: CASSLDGLAFSTDTQYF.

The V and J genes are TRBV29-1 and TRBJ2-5; 10 positions match TRBD2. Trimming removed 4 bases from V and 5 bases from J; junction bases left unmatched: 16. This CDR3 is built from 17 residues. Germline lookup yields CDR1 SQVTM and CDR2 ANQGSEA. The CDR3 coding sequence is TGCAGCGTTGGGAACCCTAGCGGGGGCCAGGGGGGGGAGACCCAGTACTTC. It is translated as CSVGNPSGGQGGETQYF.

V gene TRBV14 combines with J gene TRBJ2-7; 10 bases line up with TRBD1. The CDR3 totals 14 residues. Trimming cost V 7 bases and J 5 bases; bases outside gene matches: 8. Germline V lookup: CDR1 SGHDN, CDR2 FVKESK. The CDR3 loop reads CASKKGTGVDEQYF. As DNA, the CDR3 is TGTGCCAGCAAGAAAGGGACAGGGGTCGACGAGCAGTACTTC.

This clone was seen a handful of times. The gene calls are TRBV7-9 and TRBJ2-3, with TRBD1 matching over 9 bases. CDR3 length: 16 residues. The trim removed 3 bases at V and 6 bases at J, leaving 10 bases unmatched. The V gene's germline CDR1 is SEHNR and CDR2 FQNEAQ (reference sequence). CDR3 sequence: CASSFYRDRERDTQYF. CDR3 sequence (DNA): TGTGCCAGCAGCTTCTATAGGGACAGGGAGAGGGATACGCAGTATTTT.

V gene TRBV30 combines with J gene TRBJ2-3; no reliable D call. V was shortened by 0 bases and J by 5 bases, with 9 bases between the two germline ends. There are 13 residues in the CDR3. Germline V gene data show CDR1 as GTSNPN and CDR2 as SVGIG (reference sequence). CDR3 bases: TGTGCCTGGAGTGTAACAACGGGAGATACGCAGTATTTT. Protein sequence: CAWSVTTGDTQYF.

The chain recombines TRBV15 with TRBJ2-5, with 13 bases lining up with TRBD2. This CDR3 region has 16 residues. Germline-derived CDR1 and CDR2 are LNHNV and YYDKDF (reference sequence). V lost 0 bases to trimming and J lost 7 bases; unmatched junction nucleotides: 5. The CDR3 spells CATSRDITSGGGTQYF. In DNA, the CDR3 is TGTGCCACCAGCAGAGATATAACTAGCGGGGGGGGGACCCAGTACTTC.

The V call is TRBV27, the J call TRBJ2-2; D gene uncertain. This CDR3 has 12 residues. V lost 3 bases and J lost 7, with 6 bases in between. Germline CDR1 reads MNHEY; CDR2 reads SMNVEV (reference sequence). The CDR3 region is CASSFSGGELFF. The DNA for the CDR3 is TGTGCCAGCAGTTTCAGTGGCGGGGAGCTGTTTTTT.

This clone was observed a few times. This chain uses TRBV10-1 with TRBJ2-2; D unresolved. Trimming stripped 6 bases from V and 0 bases from J, with 5 bases between. The germline V gene encodes CDR1 WNHNN and CDR2 SYGVQD (reference sequence). This CDR3 is 13 amino acids long. This chain's CDR3 is CASRPANTGELFF. DNA of the CDR3: TGCGCCAGCAGACCGGCGAACACCGGGGAGCTGTTTTTT.

The chain employs TRBV27 and TRBJ1-2; tentatively, D is TRBD1 (5 bases). V lost 3 bases and J lost 8, with 19 bases in between. Germline V gene sequence: CDR1 MNHEY, CDR2 SMNVEV (reference sequence). CDR3 length equals 15 residues. As DNA, the CDR3 is TGTGCCAGCAGTTTTAGGGGCGCAGATAGGCGCGGCTACACCTTC. It codes for CASSFRGADRRGYTF.

This chain joins TRBV7-8 and TRBJ2-7; the D is unclear. Germline values: CDR1 SGHVS, CDR2 FQNEAQ. Between the trimmed V and J ends, which lost 2 bases and 2 bases, there was a span of 7 bases. CDR3 length equals 13 residues. The CDR3 spells CASSLIETYEQYF. The CDR3 DNA sequence: TGTGCCAGCAGCTTAATAGAAACCTACGAGCAGTACTTC. The full variable domain, with the rest looked up from reference TRBV7-8 and TRBJ2-7, is GAGVSQSPRYKVAKRGQDVALRCDPISGHVSLFWYQQALGQGPEFLTYFQNEAQLDKSGLPSDRFFAERPEGSVSTLKIQRTQQEDSAVYLCASSLIETYEQYFGPGTRLTVT.